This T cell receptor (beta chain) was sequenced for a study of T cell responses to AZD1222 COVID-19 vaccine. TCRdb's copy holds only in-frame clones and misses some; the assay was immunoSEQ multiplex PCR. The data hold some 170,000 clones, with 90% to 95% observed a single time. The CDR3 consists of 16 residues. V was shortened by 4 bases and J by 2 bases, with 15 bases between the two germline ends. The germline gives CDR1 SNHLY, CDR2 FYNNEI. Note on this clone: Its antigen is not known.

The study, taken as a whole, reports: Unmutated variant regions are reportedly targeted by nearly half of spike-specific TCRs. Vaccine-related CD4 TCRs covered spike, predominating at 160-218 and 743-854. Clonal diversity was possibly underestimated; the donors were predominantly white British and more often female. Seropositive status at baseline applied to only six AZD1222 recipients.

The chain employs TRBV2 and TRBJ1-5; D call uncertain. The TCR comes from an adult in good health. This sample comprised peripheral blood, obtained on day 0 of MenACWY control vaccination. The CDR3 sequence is CASSGQTAGGNQPQHF. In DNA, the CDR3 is TGTGCCAGCAGTGGACAAACAGCTGGTGGCAATCAGCCCCAGCATTTT.